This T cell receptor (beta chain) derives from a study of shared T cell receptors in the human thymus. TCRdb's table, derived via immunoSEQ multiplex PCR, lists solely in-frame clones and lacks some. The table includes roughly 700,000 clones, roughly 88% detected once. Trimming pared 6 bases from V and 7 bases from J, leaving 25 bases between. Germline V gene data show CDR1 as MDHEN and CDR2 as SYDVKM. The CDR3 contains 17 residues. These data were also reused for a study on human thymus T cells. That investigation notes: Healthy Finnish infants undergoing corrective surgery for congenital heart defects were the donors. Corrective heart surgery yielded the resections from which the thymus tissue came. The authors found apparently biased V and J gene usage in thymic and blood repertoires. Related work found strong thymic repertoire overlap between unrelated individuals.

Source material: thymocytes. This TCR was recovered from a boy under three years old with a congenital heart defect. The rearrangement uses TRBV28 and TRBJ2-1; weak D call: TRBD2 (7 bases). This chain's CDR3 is CASSAGVLGGGPNEQFF. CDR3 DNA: TGTGCCAGCAGCGCAGGGGTGTTGGGGGGAGGGCCAAATGAGCAGTTCTTC.